This T cell receptor beta chain was profiled in a study of monozygotic twins with inflammatory bowel disease. Template switching introduced UMIs that contain a 6-nucleotide sample barcode. From the 5' RACE reads, TCRdb lists one entry per CDR3 protein and no DNA. The table for this sample gives about 380,000 distinct CDR3 sequences. General study points: IBD patients displayed reduced TCRbeta diversity (inverse Simpson) when set against healthy co-twins.

A note on this clonotype: Its antigen is currently unknown.

The CDR3 totals 15 residues. The V gene's germline CDR1 is GTSNPN and CDR2 SVGIG (reference sequence). The sequence derives from a human donor with ulcerative colitis or Crohn's disease, or a healthy co-twin of an affected twin (not recorded which). Material for sequencing was blood. The J gene is TRBJ1-3, the V gene TRBV30. CDR3 amino acids: CACSLRPTSGNTIYF. Full variable domain (rest looked up from reference TRBV30 and TRBJ1-3): SQTIHQWPATLVQPVGSPLSLECTVEGTSNPNLYWYRQAAGRGLQLLFYSVGIGQISSEVPQNLSASRPQDRQFILSSKKLLLSDSGFYLCACSLRPTSGNTIYFGEGSWLTVV.